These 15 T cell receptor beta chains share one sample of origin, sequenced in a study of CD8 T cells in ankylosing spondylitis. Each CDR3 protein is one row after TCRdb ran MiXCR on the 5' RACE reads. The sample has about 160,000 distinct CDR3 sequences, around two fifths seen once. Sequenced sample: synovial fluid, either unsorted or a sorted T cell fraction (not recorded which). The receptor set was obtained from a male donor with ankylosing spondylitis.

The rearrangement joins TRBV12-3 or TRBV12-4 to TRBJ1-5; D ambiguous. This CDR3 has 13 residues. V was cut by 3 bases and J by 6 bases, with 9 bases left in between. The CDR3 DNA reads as TGTGCCAGCAGTTTGGCAGGCCTTCAGCCCCAGCATTTT. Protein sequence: CASSLAGLQPQHF.

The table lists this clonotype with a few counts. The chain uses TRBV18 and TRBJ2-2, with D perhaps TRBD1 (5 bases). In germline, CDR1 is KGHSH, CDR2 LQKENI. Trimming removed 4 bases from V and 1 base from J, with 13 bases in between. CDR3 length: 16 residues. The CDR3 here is CASSRGRKLNTGELFF. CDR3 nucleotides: TGTGCCAGCTCACGGGGCAGGAAACTGAACACCGGGGAGCTGTTTTTT.

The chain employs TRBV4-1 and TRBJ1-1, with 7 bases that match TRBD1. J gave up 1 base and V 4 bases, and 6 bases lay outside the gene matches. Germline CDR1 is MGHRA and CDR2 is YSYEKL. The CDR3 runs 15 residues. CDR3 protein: CASSRRGPGNTEAFF. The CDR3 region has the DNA TGCGCCAGCAGCCGAAGGGGGCCGGGGAACACTGAAGCTTTCTTT.

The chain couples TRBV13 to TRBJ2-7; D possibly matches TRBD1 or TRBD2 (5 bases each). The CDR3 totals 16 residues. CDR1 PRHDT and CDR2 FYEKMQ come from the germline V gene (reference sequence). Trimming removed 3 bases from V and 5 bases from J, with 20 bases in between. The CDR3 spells CASSLTAFSTRDEQYF. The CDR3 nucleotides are TGTGCCAGCAGCTTGACAGCGTTCTCAACGAGGGACGAGCAGTACTTC.

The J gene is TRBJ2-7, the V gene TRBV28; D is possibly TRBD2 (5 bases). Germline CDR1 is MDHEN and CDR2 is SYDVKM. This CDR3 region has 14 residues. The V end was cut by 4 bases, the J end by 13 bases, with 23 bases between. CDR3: CASSSGPTRRPHYF. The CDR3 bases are TGTGCCAGCAGTTCGGGTCCGACGCGGAGGCCCCATTACTTC.

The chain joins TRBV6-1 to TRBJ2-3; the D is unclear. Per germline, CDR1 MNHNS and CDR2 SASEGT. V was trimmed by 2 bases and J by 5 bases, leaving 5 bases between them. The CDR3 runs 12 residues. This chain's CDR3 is CASSEWRDTQYF. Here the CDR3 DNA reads TGTGCCAGCAGTGAATGGAGAGATACGCAGTATTTT.

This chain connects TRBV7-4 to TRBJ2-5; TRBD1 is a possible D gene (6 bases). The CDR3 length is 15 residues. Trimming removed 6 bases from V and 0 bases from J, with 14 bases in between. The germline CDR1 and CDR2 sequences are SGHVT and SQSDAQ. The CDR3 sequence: CASSRTAGDQETQYF. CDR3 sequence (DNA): TGTGCCAGCAGTCGGACCGCAGGGGACCAAGAGACCCAGTACTTC.

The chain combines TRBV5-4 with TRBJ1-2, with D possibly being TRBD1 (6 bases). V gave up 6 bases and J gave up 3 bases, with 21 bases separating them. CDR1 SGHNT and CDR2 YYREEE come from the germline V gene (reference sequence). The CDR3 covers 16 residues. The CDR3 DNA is TGTGCCAGCACCCCGCAAATGGAGGGGGGTTACTATGGCTACACCTTC. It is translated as CASTPQMEGGYYGYTF.

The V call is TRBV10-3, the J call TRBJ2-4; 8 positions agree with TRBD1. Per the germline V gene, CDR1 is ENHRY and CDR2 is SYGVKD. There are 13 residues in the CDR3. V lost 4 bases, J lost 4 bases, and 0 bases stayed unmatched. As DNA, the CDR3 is TGTGCCATCAGTGGGACAGGGAAAAACATTCAGTACTTC. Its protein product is CAISGTGKNIQYF.

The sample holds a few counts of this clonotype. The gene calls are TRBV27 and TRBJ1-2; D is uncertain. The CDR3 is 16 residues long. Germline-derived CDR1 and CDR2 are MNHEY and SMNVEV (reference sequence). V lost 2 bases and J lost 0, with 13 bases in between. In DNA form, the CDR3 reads TGTGCCAGCAGTTTACGAGACACCGAAACTAACTATGGCTACACCTTC. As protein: CASSLRDTETNYGYTF.

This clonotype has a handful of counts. The CDR3 nucleotides read TGTGCCAGCAGCTTAGTTGGGACTAGCGGGACCGCCACAGATACGCAGTATTTT. Translated: CASSLVGTSGTATDTQYF. The chain carries TRBV11-2 and TRBJ2-3, with 13 positions matching TRBD2. The CDR3 is made up of 18 amino acids. Germline V CDR1 and CDR2: SGHAT, FQNNGV. J gave up 2 bases and V 1 base, and 6 bases lay outside the gene matches.

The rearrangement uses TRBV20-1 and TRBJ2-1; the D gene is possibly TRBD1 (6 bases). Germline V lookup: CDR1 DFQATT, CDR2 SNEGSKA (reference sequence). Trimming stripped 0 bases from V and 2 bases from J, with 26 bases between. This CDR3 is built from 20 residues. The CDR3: CSARDASSARRQAPYNEQFF. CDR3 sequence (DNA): TGCAGTGCTAGAGACGCGTCCTCGGCGCGTAGACAGGCCCCCTACAATGAGCAGTTCTTC.

The CDR3 protein is CASSHGGEQYF. CDR3 in DNA: TGTGCCAGCAGCCATGGGGGCGAGCAGTACTTC. V gene TRBV4-2 combines with J gene TRBJ2-7; D is perhaps TRBD1 or TRBD2 (5 bases each). Germline V gives CDR1 LGHNA, CDR2 YNFKEQ. The CDR3 is made up of 11 amino acids. Trimming left V 3 bases short and J 6 bases short, with 6 bases between.

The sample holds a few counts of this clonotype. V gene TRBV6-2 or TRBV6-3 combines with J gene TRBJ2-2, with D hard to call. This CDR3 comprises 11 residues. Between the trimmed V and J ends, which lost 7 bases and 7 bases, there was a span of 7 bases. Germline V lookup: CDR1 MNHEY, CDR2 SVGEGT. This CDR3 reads CASTKGGELFF. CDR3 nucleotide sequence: TGTGCCAGCACCAAGGGCGGGGAGCTGTTTTTT.

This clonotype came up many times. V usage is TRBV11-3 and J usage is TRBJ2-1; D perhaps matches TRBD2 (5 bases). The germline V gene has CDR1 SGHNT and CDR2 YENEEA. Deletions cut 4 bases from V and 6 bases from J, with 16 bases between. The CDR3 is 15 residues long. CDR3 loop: CASSSPRLEGNEQFF. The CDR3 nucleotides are TGTGCCAGCAGCTCCCCCAGGCTAGAGGGCAATGAGCAGTTCTTC. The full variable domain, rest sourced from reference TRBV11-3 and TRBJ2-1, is EAGVVQSPRYKIIEKKQPVAFWCNPISGHNTLYWYLQNLGQGPELLIRYENEEAVDDSQLPKDRFSAERLKGVDSTLKIQPAELGDSAVYLCASSSPRLEGNEQFFGPGTRLTVL.